This T cell receptor beta chain was identified during a study of blood T cell repertoires in COVID-19 (TCRdb year 2020). For the study in its entirety: Samples covering the acute and convalescent phases of COVID-19 were provided by collaborators in the United States, Italy and Spain. The sample metadata nearly always contained a de-identified subject ID, COVID-19 status, age in years and sex. The repertoires were released in a freely available public database intended as a resource for research on the immune response to SARS-CoV-2. The samples were drawn from the first 160 participants of the ongoing ImmuneRACE study and from 1,254 subjects provided by 6 global collaborators. Where HLA class I and class II types were available, the types were taken from metadata supplied by the sample provider, not from assay-based typing. The prospective study material was composed of cDNA or gDNA derived from T cells, B-cell-depleted T cells, or PBMCs. Subjects who had been exposed to COVID-19, were actively infected with it, or had recovered from it provided the deeply sampled blood TCRbeta repertoires that made up the dataset. The investigation overall reported the following: The quantity of clinical and demographic metadata differed by source and by participant and was supplied without curation.

TCRbeta CDR3 regions were amplified from genomic DNA by means of the immunoSEQ Assay, a bias-controlled multiplex PCR. As for the authors' bioinformatics: Nucleated cell counts per sample were estimated from amplification of reference gene primers within the assay. To quantify the absolute abundance of each unique TCRbeta CDR3 rearrangement, sequence reads were collapsed and filtered. For each sample, productive Simpson clonality was calculated by taking the square root of Simpson's diversity index across productive rearrangements. TCRdb limited this immuneACCESS table to in-frame rearrangements with V and J called. A share of clones is missing; checked studies link under half to unresolved V genes, and the rest is unexplained. V and J calls and clone size are those listed in that table; D and trimming were worked out from the DNA. Here the sample has over 300,000 clones; around 89% occur a single time. The ten top clones hold 5% to 7% of the sample.

Counted from cysteine to phenylalanine, this CDR3 has 14 amino acids. Only the CDR3 portion is preserved as DNA: 42 bases, with reading frame beginning at the first base. The germline V gene encodes CDR1 MNHNY and CDR2 SVGAGI (reference sequence). At the junction V is shortened by 5 bases and J by 2 bases, with 11 bases in between. Notes on this clone: The clone's antigen remains unknown. The record has no base qualities; no much larger clone is one base away.

Another Seattle source contributed samples from volunteer blood donors who had recovered from COVID-19. Whole blood was collected in K2EDTA tubes by collaborating institutions according to the institutions' own protocols. For TCRbeta analysis, collaborators shipped samples in one of three forms: frozen whole blood, isolated PBMCs, or DNA extracted from either of those sample types. Sequencing was performed on peripheral blood. This chain is built from TRBV6-6 and TRBJ2-3; TRBD2 is a possible D gene, resting on 5 matching bases. This TCR came from a young man who had recovered from COVID-19. The DNA is TGTGCCAGCAGTGCGACTACCTACACAGATACGCAGTATTTT. This yields the protein CASSATTYTDTQYF.